A single sample gave rise to the 13 T cell receptor beta chains below, sequenced in a study of beta chain features in type 1 diabetes. The isolated RNA, all of it, was reverse transcribed, so expressed TCRB transcripts were what got sequenced. Here immunoSEQ multiplex PCR was the method, and the copy in TCRdb shows in-frame clones only, minus some. The data contain around 140,000 clones, more than 9% of them seen just once; the ten biggest clones take up approximately 1.3%. The source material was naive CD4+ T cells from blood. Receptors were obtained from a man younger than 35 in good health.

A few counts support this clone. V gene TRBV11-2 combines with J gene TRBJ2-3; no clear D gene. Germline CDR1 is SGHAT and CDR2 is FQNNGV. Trimming shortened V by 9 bases and J by 5 bases, and 15 bases separated the two germline ends. The CDR3 covers 13 residues. CDR3 sequence reads: CASTDPLGDTQYF. The CDR3 region has the DNA TGTGCCAGTACAGACCCGCTGGGAGATACGCAGTATTTT. The complete variable domain, with remaining parts taken from reference TRBV11-2 and TRBJ2-3, reads EAGVAQSPRYKIIEKRQSVAFWCNPISGHATLYWYQQILGQGPKLLIQFQNNGVVDDSQLPKDRFSAERLKGVDSTLKIQPAKLEDSAVYLCASTDPLGDTQYFGPGTRLTVL.

The gene calls are TRBV6-6 and TRBJ1-4; a possible D gene is TRBD1 (6 bases). The CDR3 is 13 residues long. Germline V CDR1 and CDR2: MNHNY, SVGAGI (reference sequence). The V gene lost 5 bases and the J gene lost 7 bases, with 11 bases spanning the gap. The CDR3 DNA reads TGTGCCAGCAGTCACAGGGATGGTGAAAAACTGTTTTTT. As protein: CASSHRDGEKLFF.

CDR3 residues: CASSPVLLANTGELFF. DNA of the CDR3: TGTGCCAGCTCACCGGTACTTCTGGCGAACACCGGGGAGCTGTTTTTT. J is TRBJ2-2 and V is TRBV18; D unclear. The germline V gene encodes CDR1 KGHSH and CDR2 LQKENI. V was clipped by 3 bases and J by 0 bases, with 11 bases between them. The length of the CDR3 is 16 residues. The full variable domain, rest sourced from reference TRBV18 and TRBJ2-2, is NAGVMQNPRHLVRRRGQEARLRCSPMKGHSHVYWYRQLPEEGLKFMVYLQKENIIDESGMPKERFSAEFPKEGPSILRIQQVVRGDSAAYFCASSPVLLANTGELFFGEGSRLTVL.

V is TRBV9 and J is TRBJ2-1; TRBD2 matches 14 bases. This CDR3 is 20 amino acids long. Unmatched junction bases numbered 14, after V lost 0 bases and J lost 6 bases. The germline gives CDR1 SGDLS, CDR2 YYNGEE. CDR3 sequence: CASSVEMTSGGAGFGNEQFF. CDR3 nucleotides: TGTGCCAGCAGCGTAGAGATGACTAGCGGGGGGGCCGGTTTTGGCAATGAGCAGTTCTTC.

This clone has just a few counts. The V call is TRBV10-3, the J call TRBJ1-1, with a possible D match to TRBD1 (5 bases). The germline CDR1 and CDR2 sequences are ENHRY and SYGVKD. The V gene lost 7 bases and the J gene lost 1 base, with 7 bases spanning the gap. The CDR3 covers 12 residues. The CDR3 sequence is CAIKTENTEAFF. In DNA form, the CDR3 reads TGTGCCATCAAGACAGAGAACACTGAAGCTTTCTTT.

This clone has more than one count but fewer than ten. This rearrangement joins TRBV7-3 to TRBJ2-3, with D unclear. Trimming took off 4 bases at V and 2 bases at J, with 16 bases between the two ends. Per germline, CDR1 SGHTA and CDR2 FQGTGA. The CDR3 is made up of 16 amino acids. The CDR3 DNA is TGTGCCAGCAGCTCAATCCGTGACACCTACACAGATACGCAGTATTTT. Protein product: CASSSIRDTYTDTQYF.

This clone appeared many times. J is TRBJ2-7 and V is TRBV28; D is uncertain. With 3 bases removed from V and 2 bases from J, the gap between germline ends came to 8 bases. Germline V gives CDR1 MDHEN, CDR2 SYDVKM. This CDR3 spans 13 amino acids. CDR3 sequence: CASSFPVTYEQYF. The CDR3 nucleotides are TGTGCCAGCAGTTTCCCCGTAACCTACGAGCAGTACTTC.

The CDR3 sequence is CASRRRQGAGPQHF. CDR3 in DNA: TGCGCCAGCCGACGTCGACAGGGGGCCGGGCCCCAGCATTTT. The chain employs TRBV23-1 and TRBJ1-5; 10 bases map to TRBD1. TRBV23-1 counts as an open reading frame of uncertain function. This CDR3 comprises 14 residues. Trimming took 8 bases from V and 9 from J; bases not matched to a gene: 10.

This rearrangement joins TRBV9 to TRBJ2-5; 7 bases agree with TRBD1. This CDR3 comprises 14 residues. Germline values: CDR1 SGDLS, CDR2 YYNGEE. The J segment lost 5 bases and the V segment lost 3 bases, leaving 7 bases of the junction unmatched. The CDR3: CASSENRGRETQYF. CDR3 nucleotides: TGTGCCAGCAGCGAAAACAGGGGTCGGGAGACCCAGTACTTC.

The rearrangement uses TRBV9 and TRBJ1-2; D might be TRBD1 (5 bases). Germline CDR1 and CDR2: SGDLS and YYNGEE. V gave up 0 bases and J gave up 7 bases, with 13 bases separating them. This CDR3 spans 14 amino acids. This CDR3 is CASSVGGLKVGYTF. As DNA, the CDR3 is TGTGCCAGCAGCGTAGGGGGCCTAAAGGTTGGCTACACCTTC.

This clone was seen a few times. This chain uses TRBV19 with TRBJ2-4, with a possible D match to TRBD1 (5 bases). The V and J ends lost 6 bases and 0 bases respectively, with 12 bases between them. Germline V lookup: CDR1 LNHDA, CDR2 SQIVND (reference sequence). This CDR3 contains 15 residues. CDR3 sequence: CASSRQQIAKNIQYF. In DNA, the CDR3 is TGTGCCAGTAGCAGACAGCAGATAGCCAAAAACATTCAGTACTTC.

J is TRBJ2-7 and V is TRBV6-1; TRBD2 matches 11 bases. The V segment lost 8 bases and the J segment 3 bases; nucleotides outside the gene matches: 3. CDR1 and CDR2 from the germline V gene are MNHNS and SASEGT. CDR3 length: 13 residues. CDR3 DNA sequence: TGTGCCAGCTTTAGCGGGGGGGACTACGAGCAGTACTTC. It is translated as CASFSGGDYEQYF.

This clone has a handful of counts. The chain is built from TRBV25-1 and TRBJ1-6; a weak D match, TRBD1 (5 bases). The V gene's germline CDR1 is MGHDK and CDR2 SYGVNS. Trimming took 5 bases from V and 1 from J, leaving 9 bases between them. This CDR3 region has 15 residues. In nucleotides, the CDR3 is TGTGCCAGCAGTAGCCAGGGATCCTATAATTCACCCCTCCACTTT. Translated: CASSSQGSYNSPLHF.